Following are 23 T cell receptor beta chains from one sample sequenced in a study of human T cells and chemical hapten exposure. MiXCR, run by TCRdb on the RACE reads, gives a single entry per CDR3 protein. In the table there are about 130,000 distinct CDR3 sequences, approximately 9.5% of which are singletons. Time point indicated: healthy volunteer bleed at 2 weeks. From whole blood left unfractionated, total RNA was extracted. Sequenced sample: whole blood. The receptor source for this set is a male donor in good health. Some clones in this sample may be carry-over from other donors' samples.

This clonotype was detected a few times. This chain links TRBV30 with TRBJ2-1; D is tentatively TRBD1 or TRBD2 (5 bases each). V lost 4 bases and J lost 0, with 16 bases in between. This CDR3 contains 16 residues. The germline V gene encodes CDR1 GTSNPN and CDR2 SVGIG (reference sequence). In DNA, the CDR3 is TGTGCCTGGAATTTTGACAGTGGGAGCTCCTACAATGAGCAGTTCTTC. It codes for CAWNFDSGSSYNEQFF.

This clonotype was recorded a few times. CDR3 bases: TGTGCCAGCAGCTTGGGACTAGCGGGATCTGAGCAGTTCTTC. Its translation is CASSLGLAGSEQFF. The gene calls are TRBV5-4 and TRBJ2-1, with 11 bases identical to TRBD2. The CDR3 runs to 14 residues. The germline gives CDR1 SGHNT, CDR2 YYREEE (reference sequence). With 0 bases clipped from V and 9 bases from J, the junction kept 2 bases outside the gene matches.

J is TRBJ1-1 and V is TRBV10-3; the D is unclear. Germline assignment: CDR1 ENHRY and CDR2 SYGVKD. The CDR3 is 13 amino acids. Trimming left V 2 bases short and J 4 bases short, with 8 bases between. CDR3 sequence reads: CAISEGSPTEAFF. CDR3 sequence (DNA): TGTGCCATCAGTGAGGGCAGCCCCACTGAAGCTTTCTTT.

This clonotype was counted between two and nine times. The gene calls are TRBV4-2 and TRBJ2-7; D call uncertain. Trimming cost V 0 bases and J 3 bases, with 12 bases left between them. CDR1 is LGHNA, CDR2 YNFKEQ, per germline. This CDR3 spans 15 amino acids. This chain's CDR3 is CASSQEGSTNYEQYF. The CDR3 DNA reads as TGTGCCAGCAGCCAAGAAGGGTCCACTAACTACGAGCAGTACTTC.

J is TRBJ1-2 and V is TRBV28; the match to TRBD1 covers 9 bases. J was trimmed by 9 bases and V by 4 bases; bases with no gene match: 12. The CDR3 length is 15 residues. Looked up from germline, CDR1 is MDHEN and CDR2 is SYDVKM. CDR3 nucleotides: TGTGCCAGCAGTTCCTTTACAGGGGGCGGGAAGAGCTACACCTTC. Residues: CASSSFTGGGKSYTF.

This clonotype has a handful of counts. V is TRBV7-2 and J is TRBJ2-5; unclear D gene. CDR1 SGHTA and CDR2 FQGNSA come from the germline V gene. Deletions cut 0 bases from V and 4 bases from J, with 9 bases between. The CDR3 loop spans 14 amino acids. The CDR3 protein is CASSLAGAGETQYF. As DNA, the CDR3 is TGTGCCAGCAGCTTAGCAGGTGCCGGAGAGACCCAGTACTTC. Drawing the rest from reference TRBV7-2 and TRBJ2-5, the complete variable domain is GAGVSQSPSNKVTEKGKDVELRCDPISGHTALYWYRQSLGQGLEFLIYFQGNSAPDKSGLPSDRFSAERTGGSVSTLTIQRTQQEDSAVYLCASSLAGAGETQYFGPGTRLLVL.

The rearrangement joins TRBV6-5 to TRBJ2-3; D ambiguous. CDR3 size: 14 residues. The V gene lost 2 bases and the J gene lost 2 bases, with 8 bases spanning the gap. Germline lookup yields CDR1 MNHEY and CDR2 SVGAGI. The CDR3 region is CASSYTGTTDTQYF. The CDR3 bases are TGTGCCAGCAGTTACACCGGTACCACAGATACGCAGTATTTT.

This clonotype has ten or more counts. J is TRBJ2-3 and V is TRBV18, with 7 bases matching TRBD1. The CDR3 has 17 amino acids. Germline loops: CDR1 KGHSH, CDR2 LQKENI. The V and J ends lost 3 bases and 0 bases, in that order; junction bases with no gene match: 9. The CDR3 bases are TGTGCCAGCTCACCGCCGAGACAGGGTAGGAGCACAGATACGCAGTATTTT. Amino acids: CASSPPRQGRSTDTQYF.

Only a few counts were recorded for this clonotype. The gene calls are TRBV18 and TRBJ2-5; D unclear. CDR1 and CDR2 from the germline V gene are KGHSH and LQKENI. This CDR3 spans 14 amino acids. Trimming left V 0 bases short and J 1 base short, with 6 bases between. The CDR3 nucleotides read TGTGCCAGCTCACCACCGGGTTCCCAAGAGACCCAGTACTTC. Translated: CASSPPGSQETQYF.

The V call is TRBV18, the J call TRBJ1-2; 8 bases are shared with TRBD1. V dropped 3 bases and J dropped 7; count of bases not matched to a gene: 7. The germline CDR1 and CDR2 sequences are KGHSH and LQKENI. The CDR3 is 14 residues long. The CDR3, as DNA: TGTGCCAGCTCACCTTTGGACAGGGAAGCTGGCTACACCTTC. It is translated as CASSPLDREAGYTF.

This clonotype was counted a few times. CDR3 region: CASGGQHYEQYF. DNA of the CDR3: TGTGCTAGTGGGGGGCAGCACTACGAGCAGTACTTC. This rearrangement joins TRBV12-5 to TRBJ2-7; possible D gene TRBD1, 5 bases. Trimming stripped 6 bases from V and 3 bases from J, with 9 bases between. The germline V gene has CDR1 LGHNT and CDR2 FRNRAP. The CDR3 contains 12 residues.

The table lists this clonotype with many counts. The chain combines TRBV20-1 with TRBJ1-1; TRBD1 agrees at 7 bases. The CDR3 length is 15 residues. The junction had 6 bases not matched to a gene; V was cut back by 1 base and J by 1 base. Germline V lookup: CDR1 DFQATT, CDR2 SNEGSKA (reference sequence). CDR3 bases: TGCAGTGCTAGAGTCAGGGGGGAACCGAACACTGAAGCTTTCTTT. It codes for CSARVRGEPNTEAFF.

The V gene is TRBV6-1, the J gene TRBJ2-1; 10 bases agree with TRBD2. This CDR3 spans 15 amino acids. The germline CDR1 and CDR2 sequences are MNHNS and SASEGT. J lost 6 bases, V lost 8 bases, and 10 bases had no gene match. The CDR3 is CASGASASGSNEQFF. The CDR3, as DNA: TGTGCCAGCGGTGCCTCGGCTAGCGGGAGCAATGAGCAGTTCTTC.

There are many counts of this clonotype. V is TRBV4-3 and J is TRBJ2-5, with D uncertain. The CDR3 loop spans 15 amino acids. V shed 0 bases and J shed 2 bases, with 10 bases lying between them. Germline V lookup: CDR1 LGHNA, CDR2 YSLEER. CDR3 region: CASSQEITDQETQYF. Here the CDR3 DNA reads TGCGCCAGCAGCCAAGAGATCACAGATCAAGAGACCCAGTACTTC.

This clonotype has just a few counts. The J gene is TRBJ1-2, the V gene TRBV29-1; 8 nucleotides match TRBD1. Trimming removed 4 bases from V and 4 bases from J; junction bases left unmatched: 8. The CDR3 length is 14 residues. The V gene's germline CDR1 is SQVTM and CDR2 ANQGSEA. CDR3: CSVAGQGEPYGYTF. CDR3 nucleotides: TGCAGCGTTGCCGGACAGGGTGAACCCTATGGCTACACCTTC.

This clonotype was observed a handful of times. The rearrangement uses TRBV18 and TRBJ2-7; D might be TRBD2 (5 bases). This CDR3 contains 13 residues. Trimming removed 4 bases from V and 3 bases from J, with 10 bases in between. CDR1 KGHSH and CDR2 LQKENI come from the germline V gene. CDR3 region: CASSLRVDYEQYF. CDR3 sequence (DNA): TGTGCCAGCTCACTGCGGGTAGACTACGAGCAGTACTTC.

This rearrangement joins TRBV7-9 to TRBJ2-7, with a weak D call TRBD1 (6 bases). CDR1 SEHNR and CDR2 FQNEAQ come from the germline V gene (reference sequence). V was shortened by 4 bases and J by 0 bases, with 10 bases between the two germline ends. CDR3 length: 14 amino acids. CDR3 coding DNA: TGTGCCAGCAGCTGGGACATTTTCTCCTACGAGCAGTACTTC. Protein: CASSWDIFSYEQYF.

V is TRBV20-1 and J is TRBJ2-7; D not resolved. Germline V lookup: CDR1 DFQATT, CDR2 SNEGSKA (reference sequence). Trimming shortened V by 1 base and J by 2 bases, and 12 bases separated the two germline ends. This CDR3 is built from 14 residues. The CDR3 is CSARGGPIPYEQYF. The CDR3 region has the DNA TGCAGTGCTAGAGGTGGACCGATCCCCTACGAGCAGTACTTC.

This clonotype was counted at least ten times. The chain employs TRBV2 and TRBJ2-7; D uncertain. The CDR3 totals 12 residues. The V end lost 3 bases, the J end lost 4 bases, and 7 bases lay between the germline ends. Germline loops: CDR1 SNHLY, CDR2 FYNNEI. The chain's CDR3 is CASSEASYEQYF. The CDR3 nucleotides read TGTGCCAGCAGTGAGGCCAGTTACGAGCAGTACTTC.

This clonotype turned up a few times. The chain carries TRBV20-1 and TRBJ2-2; D gene uncertain. From germline, CDR1 is DFQATT and CDR2 SNEGSKA (reference sequence). The CDR3 runs 15 residues. V was shortened by 0 bases and J by 6 bases, with 14 bases between the two germline ends. The CDR3, as DNA: TGCAGTGCTAGAGATCTCAAGGACGACGCCGGGGAGCTGTTTTTT. Translation gives CSARDLKDDAGELFF.

This clonotype was detected ten times or more. The CDR3 protein is CASSDRYEQFF. For the CDR3, the DNA is TGTGCCAGCAGTGATCGATATGAGCAGTTCTTC. The V and J genes are TRBV11-2 and TRBJ2-1, with D hard to call. Germline-derived CDR1 and CDR2 are SGHAT and FQNNGV. This CDR3 is 11 amino acids long. Trimming took off 6 bases at V and 8 bases at J, with 8 bases between the two ends. Full variable domain (outside the CDR3, taken from reference TRBV11-2 and TRBJ2-1): EAGVAQSPRYKIIEKRQSVAFWCNPISGHATLYWYQQILGQGPKLLIQFQNNGVVDDSQLPKDRFSAERLKGVDSTLKIQPAKLEDSAVYLCASSDRYEQFFGPGTRLTVL.

The V call is TRBV12-3 or TRBV12-4, the J call TRBJ1-5; D gene unclear. The CDR3 totals 14 residues. V shed 1 base and J shed 2 bases, with 6 bases lying between them. CDR3 sequence: CASSLDYGNQPQHF. The DNA for the CDR3 is TGTGCCAGCAGTTTAGATTACGGCAATCAGCCCCAGCATTTT.

A remark on this clonotype: One end of the junction does not line up with germline, which may come from a read error. The chain uses TRBV6-2 or TRBV6-3 and TRBJ2-1, with a tentative D call TRBD1 (5 bases). Germline lookup yields CDR1 MNHEY and CDR2 SVGEGT. The CDR3 extends over 13 amino acids. The CDR3 reads CASTYGHPNEQFF. In nucleotides, the CDR3 is TGTGCCAGCACTTACGGACACCCCAATGAGCAGTTCTTC.